This TCR beta chain was sequenced for a study of beta chain features in type 1 diabetes. Overall study results and limits: Patients and controls would be equally affected if PCR favored shorter templates. Type 1 diabetes patients showed a moderate but significant shortening of TCRB CDR3s in all four CD4+ subsets.

Expressed TCRB transcripts got sequenced, as all isolated RNA was reverse transcribed. Clones were sequenced by immunoSEQ multiplex PCR, and TCRdb holds only the in-frame ones, with some missing. The profile covers some 350,000 clones, with 8% to 10% appearing a single time and 0.45% to 0.65% taken by the ten largest. Germline CDR1 MNHNY, CDR2 SVGAGI (reference sequence). Trimming took 8 bases from V and 1 from J, leaving 8 bases between them. The CDR3 is made up of 13 amino acids. This clone was detected once. The antigen is undetermined. The source of this sequence is a man younger than 45 with type 1 diabetes. Sequencing input: central memory CD4+ T cells from blood. The J gene is TRBJ2-2, the V gene TRBV6-6; D not certain. Here the CDR3 DNA reads TGTGCCAGCTGGAAGGGGAACACCGGGGAGCTGTTTTTT. Translated, it gives CASWKGNTGELFF.